The 30 T cell receptor beta chains reported below all come from one sample, sequenced in a study of regulatory and conventional T cells in RAG deficiency. Sequencing was performed with immunoSEQ multiplex PCR; in TCRdb, only in-frame clones are kept and a portion is missing. The sample holds 30,000 to 35,000 clones; 80% to 90% are singletons and the top ten take about 5.4%. The same sample was also used in a study of regulatory T cells. That study adds: The primer mix had 52 TRBV and 13 TRBJ primers.

The sample taken for sequencing was CD8+ T cells sorted from blood. These receptor sequences come from a human donor in good health.

The chain employs TRBV19 and TRBJ2-1; tentative D call: TRBD1 (6 bases). CDR1 is LNHDA, CDR2 SQIVND, per germline (reference sequence). V lost 0 bases and J 8 bases, leaving 8 bases between the germline ends. This CDR3 comprises 13 residues. The CDR3 sequence: CASSIDRGDEQFF. CDR3 nucleotide sequence: TGTGCCAGTAGTATAGACAGGGGCGATGAGCAGTTCTTC.

V and J are TRBV2 and TRBJ2-1; D might be TRBD1 or TRBD2, each matching 5 bases. The CDR3 is made up of 16 amino acids. The germline V gene has CDR1 SNHLY and CDR2 FYNNEI. Trimming stripped 4 bases from V and 0 bases from J, with 13 bases between. The CDR3: CASSGGRGNSYNEQFF. The CDR3 nucleotides read TGTGCCAGCAGTGGGGGCAGAGGGAACTCCTACAATGAGCAGTTCTTC.

This sequence joins TRBV5-1 and TRBJ2-5; unclear D gene. The CDR3 loop spans 13 amino acids. From germline, CDR1 is SGHRS and CDR2 YFSETQ. V lost 4 bases to trimming and J lost 3 bases, with 10 bases between them. The CDR3 region is CASSPPVEETQYF. The CDR3 DNA follows: TGCGCCAGCAGCCCCCCGGTTGAAGAGACCCAGTACTTC.

This chain links TRBV6-1 with TRBJ2-7; 8 positions match TRBD1. Per germline, CDR1 MNHNS and CDR2 SASEGT. The CDR3 is made up of 15 amino acids. With V trimmed by 7 bases and J by 2 bases, 10 bases remained unmatched. DNA for the CDR3: TGTGCCAGCACCGCCTCGTTCAGGGGGCCCTACGAGCAGTACTTC. Amino acid sequence: CASTASFRGPYEQYF.

The rearrangement uses TRBV5-4 and TRBJ2-7; possible D gene TRBD2, 6 bases. This CDR3 is built from 13 residues. Trimming took off 4 bases at V and 4 bases at J, with 12 bases between the two ends. Germline-derived CDR1 and CDR2 are SGHNT and YYREEE (reference sequence). CDR3 loop: CASSVAENYEQYF. Here the CDR3 DNA reads TGTGCCAGCAGCGTAGCGGAGAATTACGAGCAGTACTTC.

This chain links TRBV11-2 with TRBJ1-1; D is uncertain. The germline CDR1 and CDR2 sequences are SGHAT and FQNNGV. V lost 5 bases and J 7 bases, leaving 14 bases between the germline ends. CDR3 size: 13 residues. CDR3: CASSPKGRSEAFF. The CDR3 DNA reads TGTGCCAGCAGCCCAAAGGGTAGGAGTGAAGCTTTCTTT.

The table lists this clone with a count of one. The chain joins TRBV7-9 to TRBJ1-2, with unresolved D. Trimming cost V 1 base and J 2 bases, with 8 bases left between them. The CDR3 totals 14 residues. Looked up from germline, CDR1 is SEHNR and CDR2 is FQNEAQ (reference sequence). CDR3 sequence reads: CASSLVDHNYGYTF. The CDR3 DNA follows: TGTGCCAGCAGCTTAGTCGACCACAACTATGGCTACACCTTC.

The genes are TRBV6-1 and TRBJ1-1, with TRBD1 matching over 8 bases. V lost 6 bases to trimming and J lost 0 bases; unmatched junction nucleotides: 3. Germline CDR1 reads MNHNS; CDR2 reads SASEGT. The CDR3 runs to 14 residues. CDR3 DNA: TGTGCCAGCAGACAGGGGGTAATGAACACTGAAGCTTTCTTT. Its translation is CASRQGVMNTEAFF.

This chain joins TRBV7-9 and TRBJ2-1; no definite D call. Germline CDR1 is SEHNR and CDR2 is FQNEAQ (reference sequence). V was cut by 5 bases and J by 0 bases, with 11 bases left in between. This CDR3 region has 15 residues. The CDR3 sequence is CASSPQRTSYNEQFF. CDR3 coding DNA: TGTGCCAGCAGCCCGCAGCGAACCTCCTACAATGAGCAGTTCTTC.

This clone was seen a few times. The J gene is TRBJ2-7, the V gene TRBV19; the D gene is possibly TRBD2 (7 bases). This CDR3 is 15 amino acids long. Germline values: CDR1 LNHDA, CDR2 SQIVND (reference sequence). Between the trimmed V and J ends, which lost 3 bases and 0 bases, there was a span of 12 bases. The CDR3 DNA sequence: TGTGCCAGTAGTATCCCGGGGGGCGCCTCCTACGAGCAGTACTTC. Its translation: CASSIPGGASYEQYF.

This chain uses TRBV29-1 with TRBJ2-5; D possibly matches TRBD1 or TRBD2 (5 bases each). Trimming took 6 bases from V and 5 from J, leaving 16 bases between them. This CDR3 spans 13 amino acids. Per germline, CDR1 SQVTM and CDR2 ANQGSEA. The CDR3 here is CSVTHLGEETQYF. CDR3 DNA: TGCAGCGTAACACACCTGGGGGAGGAGACCCAGTACTTC.

The chain joins TRBV9 to TRBJ2-1; 8 positions agree with TRBD2. V was pared by 0 bases and J by 7 bases, with 9 bases of the junction left unmatched. The CDR3 totals 16 residues. Germline CDR1 reads SGDLS; CDR2 reads YYNGEE. Written as DNA, the CDR3 is TGTGCCAGCAGCGTAGCTCCTAGCGGGCTCTTAAATGAGCAGTTCTTC. As protein: CASSVAPSGLLNEQFF.

This clone counts as medium-sized. The CDR3 sequence: CAVRYGGKNEKLFF. The CDR3 DNA reads TGTGCCGTTCGCTACGGGGGAAAGAATGAAAAACTGTTTTTT. V gene TRBV7-9 combines with J gene TRBJ1-4; weak D call: TRBD1 (5 bases). CDR1 is SEHNR and CDR2 is FQNEAQ in the germline V gene (reference sequence). The V gene lost 11 bases and the J gene lost 5 bases, with 18 bases spanning the gap. This CDR3 contains 14 residues. The whole variable domain, filled in from reference TRBV7-9 and TRBJ1-4, reads DTGVSQNPRHKITKRGQNVTFRCDPISEHNRLYWYRQTLGQGPEFLTYFQNEAQLEKSRLLSDRFSAERPKGSFSTLEIQRTEQGDSAMYLCAVRYGGKNEKLFFGSGTQLSVL.

The chain's CDR3 is CSALPQGAEQYF. In DNA form, the CDR3 reads TGCAGCGCTCTACCCCAAGGGGCCGAGCAGTACTTC. The genes are TRBV29-1 and TRBJ2-7, with a possible D match to TRBD1 (5 bases). V lost 7 bases and J 6 bases, leaving 16 bases between the germline ends. Germline lookup yields CDR1 SQVTM and CDR2 ANQGSEA. The CDR3 sequence is 12 residues long.

Only a few counts were recorded for this clone. The chain recombines TRBV27 with TRBJ2-1; no clear D. With 1 base removed from V and 6 bases from J, the gap between germline ends came to 7 bases. The CDR3 extends over 13 amino acids. CDR1 and CDR2 (germline): MNHEY, SMNVEV (reference sequence). CDR3 in DNA: TGTGCCAGCAGTTTATACGGGCCCAATGAGCAGTTCTTC. Its translation is CASSLYGPNEQFF.

As concerns this clone: Other DNA sequences from this sample encode an identical CDR3 as well. The V gene is TRBV4-2, the J gene TRBJ2-1; 12 bases agree with TRBD2. V lost 0 bases to trimming and J lost 4 bases; unmatched junction nucleotides: 1. Looked up from germline, CDR1 is LGHNA and CDR2 is YNFKEQ. The CDR3 length is 16 residues. In DNA form, the CDR3 reads TGTGCCAGCAGCCAAGATGGGACTAGCGGGTACAATGAGCAGTTCTTC. This sequence encodes CASSQDGTSGYNEQFF.

This clone was recorded once. This chain uses TRBV11-2 with TRBJ1-5, with a weak D call TRBD1 (5 bases). Germline V gives CDR1 SGHAT, CDR2 FQNNGV. This CDR3 comprises 15 residues. Trimming pared 3 bases from V and 1 base from J, leaving 10 bases between. This CDR3 reads CASSFSGGSNQPQHF. The CDR3 DNA is TGTGCCAGCAGCTTCTCTGGGGGAAGCAATCAGCCCCAGCATTTT.

Turning to this clone: The same CDR3 arises from other DNA sequences in this sample as well. The rearrangement uses TRBV7-6 and TRBJ2-5; no clear D gene. The length of the CDR3 is 14 residues. The germline gives CDR1 SGHVS, CDR2 FNYEAQ. Trimming left V 2 bases short and J 1 base short, with 8 bases between. The CDR3 spells CASSLTQSQETQYF. The DNA for the CDR3 is TGTGCCAGCAGCTTAACACAAAGCCAAGAGACCCAGTACTTC. Filled out from reference TRBV7-6 and TRBJ2-5, the complete variable domain reads GAGVSQSPRYKVTKRGQDVALRCDPISGHVSLYWYRQALGQGPEFLTYFNYEAQQDKSGLPNDRFSAERPEGSISTLTIQRTEQRDSAMYRCASSLTQSQETQYFGPGTRLLVL.

The V gene is TRBV14, the J gene TRBJ2-5; 11 positions agree with TRBD2. With V trimmed by 2 bases and J by 4 bases, 3 bases remained unmatched. Germline assignment: CDR1 SGHDN and CDR2 FVKESK. This CDR3 is built from 15 residues. CDR3 DNA: TGTGCCAGCAGCCAAACTAGCGGGAGAGGAGAGACCCAGTACTTC. Its protein is CASSQTSGRGETQYF.

This chain links TRBV7-9 with TRBJ2-5; tentatively, D is TRBD1 (6 bases). The CDR3 length is 15 residues. Germline V gives CDR1 SEHNR, CDR2 FQNEAQ (reference sequence). V lost 1 base and J 5 bases, leaving 14 bases between the germline ends. CDR3 region: CASSLEGRGRETQYF. The DNA of the CDR3 is TGTGCCAGCAGCTTAGAGGGCAGGGGAAGGGAGACCCAGTACTTC. The full variable domain, completed using reference TRBV7-9 and TRBJ2-5, is DTGVSQNPRHKITKRGQNVTFRCDPISEHNRLYWYRQTLGQGPEFLTYFQNEAQLEKSRLLSDRFSAERPKGSFSTLEIQRTEQGDSAMYLCASSLEGRGRETQYFGPGTRLLVL.

J is TRBJ1-4 and V is TRBV7-9; D is unresolved. The CDR3 has 16 residues. V was trimmed by 5 bases and J by 5 bases, leaving 18 bases between them. Germline V gives CDR1 SEHNR, CDR2 FQNEAQ (reference sequence). The CDR3 region has the DNA TGTGCCAGCAGCCTCACCTTCGGACCCGTAAATGAAAAACTGTTTTTT. Amino acid sequence: CASSLTFGPVNEKLFF.

The chain recombines TRBV7-6 with TRBJ2-7; 7 bases map to TRBD1. This CDR3 spans 16 amino acids. Germline V gene data show CDR1 as SGHVS and CDR2 as FNYEAQ. With V trimmed by 1 base and J by 1 base, 7 bases remained unmatched. The CDR3, as DNA: TGTGCCAGCAGCTTAGATGAGTCGGGACAGTCCTACGAGCAGTACTTC. It codes for CASSLDESGQSYEQYF.

CDR3 amino acids: CASSYSREDMNTEAFF. Here the CDR3 DNA reads TGTGCCAGCAGTTACTCGCGCGAGGACATGAACACTGAAGCTTTCTTT. The chain employs TRBV6-5 and TRBJ1-1, with D tentatively TRBD1 (5 bases). Trimming left V 0 bases short and J 0 bases short, with 11 bases between. The V gene's germline CDR1 is MNHEY and CDR2 SVGAGI. The length of the CDR3 is 16 residues.

The V gene is TRBV5-1, the J gene TRBJ2-1; 7 positions agree with TRBD2. CDR1 is SGHRS and CDR2 is YFSETQ in the germline V gene. The CDR3 is 12 residues long. V gave up 4 bases and J gave up 7 bases; unmatched junction bases: 2. The CDR3 DNA follows: TGCGCCAGCAGCGCAGCGGGAAATGAGCAGTTCTTC. It specifies CASSAAGNEQFF.

The genes are TRBV29-1 and TRBJ2-7, with a tentative D call TRBD1 (5 bases). Trimming removed 5 bases at V and 5 bases at J, with 13 bases between. The germline V gene has CDR1 SQVTM and CDR2 ANQGSEA. The length of the CDR3 is 12 residues. CDR3 bases: TGCAGCGTTCCAGGGATTCGCGACGAGCAGTACTTC. Translated, it gives CSVPGIRDEQYF.

The chain uses TRBV19 and TRBJ1-2, with D unclear. CDR3 size: 12 residues. Germline V gene data show CDR1 as LNHDA and CDR2 as SQIVND (reference sequence). Trimming shortened V by 1 base and J by 8 bases, and 8 bases separated the two germline ends. CDR3 region: CASSIGARGYTF. The CDR3 nucleotides are TGTGCCAGTAGTATAGGTGCCAGGGGCTACACCTTC.

This chain uses TRBV7-6 with TRBJ2-7, with D possibly matching TRBD2 (5 bases). V was pared by 0 bases and J by 0 bases, with 9 bases between. Germline assignment: CDR1 SGHVS and CDR2 FNYEAQ. The CDR3 has 15 amino acids. The CDR3 sequence: CASSLASGDSYEQYF. In nucleotides, the CDR3 is TGTGCCAGCAGCTTAGCCAGCGGCGACTCCTACGAGCAGTACTTC.

This chain connects TRBV7-3 to TRBJ1-6; weak D call: TRBD1 (5 bases). Trimming left V 3 bases short and J 7 bases short, with 16 bases between. Germline V lookup: CDR1 SGHTA, CDR2 FQGTGA. The CDR3 is 16 amino acids. The chain's CDR3 is CASSLSWDAGNSPLHF. CDR3 DNA: TGTGCCAGCAGCTTGAGTTGGGACGCTGGGAATTCACCCCTCCACTTT.

V usage is TRBV19 and J usage is TRBJ2-7, with 8 positions matching TRBD1. V dropped 6 bases and J dropped 4; count of bases not matched to a gene: 8. The CDR3 runs to 14 residues. Germline V gene data show CDR1 as LNHDA and CDR2 as SQIVND (reference sequence). CDR3 sequence reads: CASRTTGEVYEQYF. Written as DNA, the CDR3 is TGTGCCAGTAGAACGACAGGGGAAGTGTACGAGCAGTACTTC.

This CDR3 reads CASSPGTGKYEQYF. The CDR3 region has the DNA TGTGCCAGCAGCCCAGGGACAGGGAAGTACGAGCAGTACTTC. The chain uses TRBV11-1 and TRBJ2-7, with 9 positions matching TRBD1. Germline CDR1 SGHAT, CDR2 FQDESV (reference sequence). V lost 5 bases and J lost 4; bases outside the gene matches: 6. This CDR3 is built from 14 residues.